This T cell receptor (beta chain) was recovered during a study of T cell clonality in common variable immunodeficiency. Findings and caveats of the study: TCRbeta clonality was increased in CVID versus healthy controls.

This CDR3 has 14 residues. The germline gives CDR1 SGHTA, CDR2 FQGNSA. Most patients and controls had Caucasian heritage. Sequencing input was equivalent genomic DNA from CVID and controls. Profiling relied on immunoSEQ multiplex PCR, and the TCRdb table lists in-frame clones only, not all of them. This sample carries tens of thousands of clones, none of them present only once. This clone was seen a handful of times. Its antigen is not known. The read terminates 3 residues before the CDR3 end, so the remaining end is supplied by the germline J gene. The sequence was collected from a person between 18 and 70 years old in good health. J is TRBJ1-2 and V is TRBV7-2; D may be TRBD1 (6 bases). Sequenced sample: peripheral blood mononuclear cells. The DNA read from the CDR3 is TGTGCCAGCAGCCCCCAGCGGGGGGGCAATGAC. Protein product: CASSPQRGGND. The full CDR3 protein is CASSPQRGGNDYTF.